Following are 2 T cell receptor beta chains from one sample sequenced in a study of blood T cell repertoires in COVID-19. Sequencing was performed with immunoSEQ multiplex PCR; in TCRdb, only in-frame clones are kept and a portion is missing. The sample lists roughly 140,000 clones, roughly 82% seen once, with 6.5% to 9% in the top ten. The sequenced material came from peripheral blood. These receptors were obtained from a woman aged 45-65 years in a cohort sampled during active or convalescent COVID-19.

The chain has TRBV7-9 and TRBJ1-1; a possible D gene is TRBD1 (6 bases). Germline V lookup: CDR1 SEHNR, CDR2 FQNEAQ (reference sequence). The germline V and J ends were trimmed by 7 bases and 8 bases, with 17 bases remaining between them. The CDR3 extends over 13 amino acids. DNA for the CDR3: TGTGCCAGCAACCGTAAGACCGGGACAGAAGCTTTCTTT. Translating gives CASNRKTGTEAFF.

The chain carries TRBV10-3 and TRBJ1-1; 10 nucleotides agree with TRBD1. Trimming removed 3 bases from V and 10 bases from J; junction bases left unmatched: 17. Per germline, CDR1 ENHRY and CDR2 SYGVKD. The CDR3 totals 17 residues. CDR3 in DNA: TGTGCCATCAGTGACCCCTCCGGGACAGGGGCCCCTTTGGGAGCTTTCTTT. This gives the protein CAISDPSGTGAPLGAFF.